The 32 T cell receptor beta chains reported below all come from one sample, sequenced in a study of human T cells and chemical hapten exposure. Extraction yielded total RNA from whole blood (unfractionated). TCRdb fed the 5' RACE reads into MiXCR, producing one record per CDR3 protein. Of 100,000 to 120,000 distinct CDR3 sequences in the sample, approximately 20% were seen once. Every receptor here comes from a human donor in good health.

This clonotype was observed a handful of times. The chain uses TRBV9 and TRBJ2-1; possible D gene TRBD2, 6 bases. CDR3 length: 19 residues. V dropped 3 bases and J dropped 4 bases, with 26 bases sitting between them. The germline V gene has CDR1 SGDLS and CDR2 YYNGEE. CDR3 nucleotide sequence: TGTGCCAGCAGCGAGCCCCCAGCTAGCGTGGGGCATACTTACAATGAGCAGTTCTTC. Its translation is CASSEPPASVGHTYNEQFF.

This clonotype has just a few counts. J is TRBJ1-2 and V is TRBV28; weak D call: TRBD1 (5 bases). Between the trimmed V and J ends, which lost 2 bases and 4 bases, there was a span of 8 bases. This CDR3 is built from 13 residues. From germline, CDR1 is MDHEN and CDR2 SYDVKM. CDR3 protein: CASSLRGGYGYTF. Written as DNA, the CDR3 is TGTGCCAGCAGTTTACGGGGGGGCTATGGCTACACCTTC.

The sample holds a few counts of this clonotype. This sequence joins TRBV9 and TRBJ2-5; 7 bases are shared with TRBD1. Germline V gives CDR1 SGDLS, CDR2 YYNGEE. The CDR3 has 14 amino acids. V lost 5 bases and J lost 2; bases outside the gene matches: 6. DNA for the CDR3: TGTGCCAGCAGTCGGACAGGCTCACAAGAGACCCAGTACTTC. Amino acids: CASSRTGSQETQYF.

This chain links TRBV3-1 with TRBJ2-1; TRBD2 matches at 8 bases. The germline CDR1 and CDR2 sequences are LGHDT and YNNKEL (reference sequence). This CDR3 contains 15 residues. V gave up 1 base and J gave up 8 bases; unmatched junction bases: 7. DNA of the CDR3: TGTGCCAGCAGCCAAGCCACCGGACTAGCCGATGAGCAGTTCTTC. Translated: CASSQATGLADEQFF.

This clonotype was counted only a few times. V and J are TRBV27 and TRBJ2-3; D is possibly TRBD2 (5 bases). Germline-derived CDR1 and CDR2 are MNHEY and SMNVEV (reference sequence). The CDR3 has 13 residues. The V end was cut by 2 bases, the J end by 9 bases, with 12 bases between. CDR3 protein: CASSLGRGGTQYF. The CDR3 bases are TGTGCCAGCAGTTTAGGGCGAGGCGGGACGCAGTATTTT.

This clonotype was found a few times. The chain joins TRBV29-1 to TRBJ2-1; D gene unclear. Trimming took 7 bases from V and 3 from J, leaving 4 bases between them. Germline CDR1 reads SQVTM; CDR2 reads ANQGSEA. This CDR3 has 10 residues. The CDR3 loop is CSANYNEQFF. The CDR3 DNA follows: TGCAGCGCCAACTACAATGAGCAGTTCTTC.

The CDR3 DNA is TGTGCCAGCAGTTACCAGCTCCCAAAGAGCTCCTATAATTCACCCCTCCACTTT. It encodes CASSYQLPKSSYNSPLHF. The V and J genes are TRBV6-5 and TRBJ1-6; D gene uncertain. V was clipped by 2 bases and J by 0 bases, with 14 bases between them. Germline CDR1 and CDR2: MNHEY and SVGAGI. The CDR3 loop spans 18 amino acids.

The V call is TRBV19, the J call TRBJ1-5, with D maybe TRBD1 (5 bases). Germline V gene data show CDR1 as LNHDA and CDR2 as SQIVND (reference sequence). Trimming removed 9 bases at V and 6 bases at J, with 18 bases between. CDR3 length: 14 amino acids. The CDR3 region is CASGRQGQSQPQHF. The CDR3 coding sequence is TGTGCCAGCGGCCGGCAGGGCCAAAGTCAGCCCCAGCATTTT.

The CDR3 loop is CASSLAGRLEQFF. The DNA for the CDR3 is TGTGCCAGCAGCTTAGCCGGACGCCTGGAGCAGTTCTTC. The chain combines TRBV7-9 with TRBJ2-1; no firm D call. The CDR3 has 13 amino acids. Trimming left V 0 bases short and J 10 bases short, with 10 bases between. Germline CDR1 is SEHNR and CDR2 is FQNEAQ (reference sequence).

V and J are TRBV12-3 or TRBV12-4 and TRBJ2-3; D uncertain. V was shortened by 3 bases and J by 3 bases, with 7 bases between the two germline ends. The CDR3 covers 13 residues. The CDR3 protein is CASSFTATDTQYF. The DNA for the CDR3 is TGTGCCAGCAGTTTTACGGCGACAGATACGCAGTATTTT.

This clonotype was detected only once. The rearrangement joins TRBV30 to TRBJ1-6; no clear D. CDR3 size: 14 residues. The germline CDR1 and CDR2 sequences are GTSNPN and SVGIG (reference sequence). Between the trimmed V and J ends, which lost 3 bases and 6 bases, there was a span of 12 bases. CDR3 protein: CAWRTGSGNSPLHF. CDR3 nucleotides: TGTGCCTGGAGGACGGGGTCGGGTAATTCACCCCTCCACTTT.

This clonotype has more than one count but fewer than ten. The chain combines TRBV5-1 with TRBJ1-1, with 10 bases that match TRBD1. The V and J ends lost 4 bases and 3 bases, in that order; junction bases with no gene match: 6. Germline loops: CDR1 SGHRS, CDR2 YFSETQ. The CDR3 length is 15 residues. This CDR3 is CASSPGQGWDTEAFF. In DNA form, the CDR3 reads TGCGCCAGCAGCCCGGGACAGGGGTGGGACACTGAAGCTTTCTTT.

This chain uses TRBV12-3 or TRBV12-4 with TRBJ1-1; possibly TRBD1 for D (5 bases). Trimming removed 5 bases from V and 10 bases from J, with 14 bases in between. The CDR3 sequence is 12 residues long. In nucleotides, the CDR3 is TGTGCCAGCAGTCTCGGCGCCAGGGTAGCTTTCTTT. Amino acids: CASSLGARVAFF.

This chain uses TRBV5-1 with TRBJ2-2; 11 bases are a match to TRBD2. This CDR3 spans 16 amino acids. Germline CDR1 SGHRS, CDR2 YFSETQ. The J segment lost 1 base and the V segment lost 3 bases, leaving 2 bases of the junction unmatched. The CDR3 loop reads CASSSGTSGNTGELFF. As DNA, the CDR3 is TGCGCCAGCAGCTCCGGGACTAGCGGGAACACCGGGGAGCTGTTTTTT. Full variable domain (outside the CDR3, taken from reference TRBV5-1 and TRBJ2-2): KAGVTQTPRYLIKTRGQQVTLSCSPISGHRSVSWYQQTPGQGLQFLFEYFSETQRNKGNFPGRFSGRQFSNSRSEMNVSTLELGDSALYLCASSSGTSGNTGELFFGEGSRLTVL.

The J gene is TRBJ1-5, the V gene TRBV12-3 or TRBV12-4, with a weak D call TRBD1 (6 bases). V gave up 6 bases and J gave up 6 bases, with 18 bases separating them. The CDR3 spans 15 residues. The CDR3 DNA reads as TGTGCCAGCAGCAGATCACAGGGAGAGGTTCAGCCCCAGCATTTT. Its translation is CASSRSQGEVQPQHF.

CDR3 sequence (DNA): TGTGCCAGCAGCTTAGTGGGGGCAGGTTCTAATGAAAAACTGTTTTTT. It codes for CASSLVGAGSNEKLFF. The rearrangement uses TRBV11-2 and TRBJ1-4; possible D gene TRBD1, 6 bases. Germline V gene sequence: CDR1 SGHAT, CDR2 FQNNGV. V lost 1 base, J lost 3 bases, and 12 bases lay in between. The length of the CDR3 is 16 residues.

The genes are TRBV28 and TRBJ1-2; the match to TRBD1 covers 11 bases. With V trimmed by 4 bases and J by 8 bases, 6 bases remained unmatched. The germline V gene has CDR1 MDHEN and CDR2 SYDVKM. This CDR3 is built from 14 residues. The CDR3 protein is CASSSGQGARGYTF. In DNA, the CDR3 is TGTGCCAGCAGTTCCGGACAGGGGGCGCGAGGCTACACCTTC.

This clonotype was counted between two and nine times. This chain connects TRBV3-1 to TRBJ1-1; 7 positions match TRBD1. In germline, CDR1 is LGHDT, CDR2 YNNKEL (reference sequence). The CDR3 length is 14 residues. Unmatched junction bases numbered 2, after V lost 4 bases and J lost 0 bases. The CDR3, as DNA: TGTGCCAGCAGCCGGGGACAGCTGAACACTGAAGCTTTCTTT. It codes for CASSRGQLNTEAFF. The whole variable domain, remainder taken from reference TRBV3-1 and TRBJ1-1, is DTAVSQTPKYLVTQMGNDKSIKCEQNLGHDTMYWYKQDSKKFLKIMFSYNNKELIINETVPNRFSPKSPDKAHLNLHINSLELGDSAVYFCASSRGQLNTEAFFGQGTRLTVV.

The chain couples TRBV14 to TRBJ2-6; unclear D gene. V was cut by 0 bases and J by 2 bases, with 11 bases left in between. The CDR3 is made up of 17 amino acids. Looked up from germline, CDR1 is SGHDN and CDR2 is FVKESK. The CDR3: CASSQDFAGTGANVLTF. CDR3 sequence (DNA): TGTGCCAGCAGCCAAGATTTTGCAGGAACTGGGGCCAACGTCCTGACTTTC.

This clonotype was seen a handful of times. The rearrangement uses TRBV13 and TRBJ2-1; 16 nucleotides line up with TRBD2. The V gene's germline CDR1 is PRHDT and CDR2 FYEKMQ (reference sequence). The J segment lost 9 bases and the V segment lost 3 bases, leaving 11 bases of the junction unmatched. The CDR3 is made up of 18 amino acids. CDR3 amino acids: CASSLGLAGGHKSSEQFF. The CDR3, as DNA: TGTGCCAGCAGCTTGGGACTAGCGGGAGGGCATAAGTCTAGTGAGCAGTTCTTC.

This clonotype was observed many times. The chain links TRBV5-1 to TRBJ1-2; 7 bases are a match to TRBD1. The CDR3 consists of 18 residues. The J segment lost 5 bases and the V segment lost 3 bases, leaving 19 bases of the junction unmatched. CDR1 is SGHRS and CDR2 is YFSETQ in the germline V gene. The CDR3 bases are TGCGCCAGCAGCTCCCTAGGGACAGCCCTTTTTGCCTCGTATGGCTACACCTTC. It codes for CASSSLGTALFASYGYTF.

In this sample, this clonotype turned up a few times. V is TRBV5-1 and J is TRBJ1-1; the D is unclear. Trimming cost V 5 bases and J 7 bases, with 15 bases left between them. The CDR3 sequence is 13 residues long. CDR1 SGHRS and CDR2 YFSETQ come from the germline V gene. This chain's CDR3 is CASREATGNEAFF. The CDR3 nucleotides read TGCGCCAGCAGGGAGGCAACGGGGAATGAAGCTTTCTTT. The full variable domain, its missing parts supplied by reference TRBV5-1 and TRBJ1-1, is KAGVTQTPRYLIKTRGQQVTLSCSPISGHRSVSWYQQTPGQGLQFLFEYFSETQRNKGNFPGRFSGRQFSNSRSEMNVSTLELGDSALYLCASREATGNEAFFGQGTRLTVV.

Only a few counts were recorded for this clonotype. The rearrangement uses TRBV29-1 and TRBJ2-5; TRBD1 might be the D (6 bases). The V gene lost 6 bases and the J gene lost 2 bases, with 13 bases spanning the gap. This CDR3 is built from 13 residues. Germline CDR1 and CDR2: SQVTM and ANQGSEA. The DNA for the CDR3 is TGCAGCGTCCTTCAGGGGCGTCAAGAGACCCAGTACTTC. Translated: CSVLQGRQETQYF.

There are a few counts of this clonotype. V and J are TRBV7-2 and TRBJ2-1; 8 bases line up with TRBD2. Unmatched junction bases numbered 14, after V lost 0 bases and J lost 10 bases. This CDR3 is built from 17 residues. Germline V gene data show CDR1 as SGHTA and CDR2 as FQGNSA. As DNA, the CDR3 is TGTGCCAGCAGCTTAGCGCCCCCGGGACTAGATCCCGCGGAGCAGTTCTTC. Protein sequence: CASSLAPPGLDPAEQFF.

V is TRBV24-1 and J is TRBJ2-2; a weak D match, TRBD1 (7 bases). Trimming removed 6 bases from V and 0 bases from J, with 10 bases in between. Per the germline V gene, CDR1 is KGHDR and CDR2 is SFDVKD. The CDR3 loop spans 15 amino acids. In nucleotides, the CDR3 is TGTGCCACCAGTCGGAGGGGGCCGAACACCGGGGAGCTGTTTTTT. It codes for CATSRRGPNTGELFF.

This clonotype appeared a few times. The chain has TRBV13 and TRBJ1-6; the D is unclear. The germline V and J ends were trimmed by 4 bases and 8 bases, with 15 bases remaining between them. The V gene's germline CDR1 is PRHDT and CDR2 FYEKMQ (reference sequence). CDR3 size: 15 residues. In nucleotides, the CDR3 is TGTGCCAGCAGCTACCGGGATCGTTGGGATTCACCCCTCCACTTT. Its translation is CASSYRDRWDSPLHF.

This clonotype showed up just a few times. V usage is TRBV6-1 and J usage is TRBJ1-1, with 10 bases that match TRBD1. CDR3 size: 14 residues. The trim removed 4 bases at V and 11 bases at J, leaving 10 bases unmatched. Germline V lookup: CDR1 MNHNS, CDR2 SASEGT. The CDR3 loop reads CASSGPGQGSRAFF. The CDR3 bases are TGTGCCAGCAGTGGACCGGGACAGGGGAGTAGGGCTTTCTTT.

The chain employs TRBV27 and TRBJ1-4; D gene uncertain. The CDR3 is 14 amino acids. The V gene lost 5 bases and the J gene lost 2 bases, with 9 bases spanning the gap. The germline V gene has CDR1 MNHEY and CDR2 SMNVEV (reference sequence). For the CDR3, the DNA is TGTGCCAGCAGTCCGAGCAGGACTAATGAAAAACTGTTTTTT. Residues: CASSPSRTNEKLFF.

The table lists this clonotype with a few counts. The chain joins TRBV12-3 or TRBV12-4 to TRBJ2-6; the D gene is possibly TRBD1 (6 bases). The ends were cut back, 5 bases at V and 0 bases at J, with 14 bases in the middle. This CDR3 has 17 residues. Written as DNA, the CDR3 is TGTGCCAGCAGTAGCTGGACAGACCTCTCTGGGGCCAACGTCCTGACTTTC. This codes for CASSSWTDLSGANVLTF.

The DNA for the CDR3 is TGTGCCAGCAGCGTCCAGGACAGGGGACTAGCGGGACCAGATACGCAGTATTTT. Protein sequence: CASSVQDRGLAGPDTQYF. The chain carries TRBV9 and TRBJ2-3; 13 bases are a match to TRBD2. Germline trimming cut 2 bases from V and 4 bases from J; bases unmatched to any gene: 10. The CDR3 runs 18 residues. Germline assignment: CDR1 SGDLS and CDR2 YYNGEE. The full variable domain, with the rest looked up from reference TRBV9 and TRBJ2-3, is DSGVTQTPKHLITATGQRVTLRCSPRSGDLSVYWYQQSLDQGLQFLIQYYNGEERAKGNILERFSAQQFPDLHSELNLSSLELGDSALYFCASSVQDRGLAGPDTQYFGPGTRLTVL.

This clonotype has just a few counts. The chain carries TRBV11-2 and TRBJ1-2; D is perhaps TRBD1 (5 bases). V dropped 3 bases and J dropped 5 bases, with 10 bases sitting between them. The CDR3 is made up of 13 amino acids. CDR1 is SGHAT and CDR2 is FQNNGV in the germline V gene. CDR3 amino acids: CASSLGPGYGYTF. In DNA form, the CDR3 reads TGTGCCAGCAGCTTGGGACCGGGGTATGGCTACACCTTC.

This rearrangement joins TRBV12-3 or TRBV12-4 to TRBJ1-2, with a possible D match to TRBD1 (6 bases). This CDR3 is built from 14 residues. Trimming left V 7 bases short and J 3 bases short, with 15 bases between. CDR3 in amino acids: CASIPPGGDYGYTF. As DNA, the CDR3 is TGTGCCAGCATCCCTCCGGGGGGCGACTATGGCTACACCTTC.